This TCR beta chain was sequenced for a study of graft-versus-host responses after intestinal transplantation. Measured with immunoSEQ multiplex PCR; TCRdb has only the in-frame clones, and not every one. Of approximately 86,000 clones in the sample, roughly 91% were seen once. J gave up 0 bases and V 1 base, and 5 bases lay outside the gene matches. The CDR3 has 19 residues. From germline, CDR1 is SGHTA and CDR2 FQGNSA. A remark on this clone: No antigen is known for it.

Study observations and caveats: In recipient marrow, GvH clones were found, and some appeared first in ileum or blood. High graft-versus-host to host-versus-graft clonal ratios were found in allografts of patients who had graft-donor T cell macrochimerism.

The chain joins TRBV7-2 to TRBJ2-3; 15 nucleotides align to TRBD2. The source is a human donor who received an intestinal transplant. Source: unstimulated CD4+ T cells sorted from spleen or lymph node cells, taken before intestinal transplant. The CDR3: CASSLGGLAGGSSTDTQYF. The CDR3 nucleotides read TGTGCCAGCAGCTTAGGCGGACTAGCGGGGGGGTCAAGCACAGATACGCAGTATTTT. Using reference TRBV7-2 and TRBJ2-3 for the parts outside the CDR3, the full variable domain is GAGVSQSPSNKVTEKGKDVELRCDPISGHTALYWYRQSLGQGLEFLIYFQGNSAPDKSGLPSDRFSAERTGGSVSTLTIQRTQQEDSAVYLCASSLGGLAGGSSTDTQYFGPGTRLTVL.